This TCR beta chain originates from a study of blood T cell repertoires in COVID-19. Germline V CDR1 and CDR2: SGHRS, YFSETQ. Trimming shortened V by 1 base and J by 0 bases, and 13 bases separated the two germline ends. This CDR3 comprises 16 residues. The assay was immunoSEQ multiplex PCR, and TCRdb's table has in-frame clones only and misses some. The data contain roughly 41,000 clones, 80% to 85% of them singletons. This clonotype was sampled from a man in his fifties or sixties with COVID-19, enrolled during active disease. The chain couples TRBV5-1 to TRBJ1-1; D unclear. What was sequenced was peripheral blood. The DNA for the CDR3 is TGCGCCAGCAGCTTGCGTGTCAGACTATTGAACACTGAAGCTTTCTTT. This codes for CASSLRVRLLNTEAFF.